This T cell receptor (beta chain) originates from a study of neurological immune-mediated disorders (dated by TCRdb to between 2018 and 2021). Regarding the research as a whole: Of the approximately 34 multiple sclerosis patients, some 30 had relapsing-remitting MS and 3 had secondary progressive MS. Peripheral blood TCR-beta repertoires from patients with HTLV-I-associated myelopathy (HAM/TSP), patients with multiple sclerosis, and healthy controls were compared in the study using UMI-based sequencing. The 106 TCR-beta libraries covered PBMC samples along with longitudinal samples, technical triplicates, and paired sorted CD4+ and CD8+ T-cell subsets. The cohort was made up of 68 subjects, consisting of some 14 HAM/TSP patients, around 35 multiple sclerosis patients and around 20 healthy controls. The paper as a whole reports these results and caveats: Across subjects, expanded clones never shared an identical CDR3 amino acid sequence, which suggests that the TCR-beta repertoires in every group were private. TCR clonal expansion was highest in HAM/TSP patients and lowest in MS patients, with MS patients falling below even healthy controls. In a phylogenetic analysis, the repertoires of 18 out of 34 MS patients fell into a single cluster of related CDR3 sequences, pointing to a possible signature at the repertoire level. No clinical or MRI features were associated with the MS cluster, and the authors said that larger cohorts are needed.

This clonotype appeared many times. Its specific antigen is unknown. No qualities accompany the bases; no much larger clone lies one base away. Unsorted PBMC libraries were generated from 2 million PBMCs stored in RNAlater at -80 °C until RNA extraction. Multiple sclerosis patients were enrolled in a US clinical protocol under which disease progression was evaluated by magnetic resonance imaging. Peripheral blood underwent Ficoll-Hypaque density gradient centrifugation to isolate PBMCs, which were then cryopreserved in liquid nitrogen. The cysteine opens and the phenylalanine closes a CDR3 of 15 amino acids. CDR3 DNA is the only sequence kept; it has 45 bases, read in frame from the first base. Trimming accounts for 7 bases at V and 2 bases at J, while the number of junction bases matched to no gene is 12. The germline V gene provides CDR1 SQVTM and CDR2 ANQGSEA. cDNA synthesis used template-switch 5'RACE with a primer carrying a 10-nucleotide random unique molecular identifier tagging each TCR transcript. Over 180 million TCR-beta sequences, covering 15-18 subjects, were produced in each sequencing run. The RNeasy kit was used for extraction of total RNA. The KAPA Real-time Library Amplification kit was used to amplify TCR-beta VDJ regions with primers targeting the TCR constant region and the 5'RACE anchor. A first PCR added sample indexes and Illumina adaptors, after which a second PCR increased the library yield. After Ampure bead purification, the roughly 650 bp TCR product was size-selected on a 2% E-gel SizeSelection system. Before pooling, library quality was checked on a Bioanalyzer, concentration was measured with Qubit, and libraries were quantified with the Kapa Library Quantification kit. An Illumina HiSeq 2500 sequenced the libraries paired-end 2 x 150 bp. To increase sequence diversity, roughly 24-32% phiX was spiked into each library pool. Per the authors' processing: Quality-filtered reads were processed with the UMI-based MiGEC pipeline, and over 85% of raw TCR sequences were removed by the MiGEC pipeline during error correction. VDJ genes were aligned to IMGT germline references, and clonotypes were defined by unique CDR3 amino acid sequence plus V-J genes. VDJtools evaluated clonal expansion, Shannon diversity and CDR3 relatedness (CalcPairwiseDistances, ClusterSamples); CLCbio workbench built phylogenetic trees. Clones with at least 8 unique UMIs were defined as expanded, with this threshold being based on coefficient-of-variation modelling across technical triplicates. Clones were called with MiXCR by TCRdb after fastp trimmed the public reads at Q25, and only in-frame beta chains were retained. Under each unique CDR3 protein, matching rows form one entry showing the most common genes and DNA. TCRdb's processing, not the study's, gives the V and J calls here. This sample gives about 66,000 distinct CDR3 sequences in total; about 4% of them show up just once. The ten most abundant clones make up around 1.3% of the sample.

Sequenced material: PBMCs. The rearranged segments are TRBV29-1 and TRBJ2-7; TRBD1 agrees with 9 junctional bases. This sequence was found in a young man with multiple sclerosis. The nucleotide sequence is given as TGCAGCGCGTTAACCGGGACAGGGACCGCCTACGAGCAGTACTTC. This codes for CSALTGTGTAYEQYF.